A single sample is the source of the 3 T cell receptor beta chains below, sequenced in a study of neurological immune-mediated disorders. TCRdb passed the 5' RACE reads through MiXCR, listing each CDR3 protein once. The sample shows fewer than 40,000 distinct CDR3 sequences, less than 6% of them seen only once. Material for sequencing was CD4+ T cells from blood. These receptors came from a woman in her forties or fifties in good health.

This clonotype was seen many times. The rearrangement joins TRBV30 to TRBJ2-5; tentative D call: TRBD1 (6 bases). V shed 1 base and J shed 4 bases, with 10 bases lying between them. The CDR3 covers 13 residues. Per germline, CDR1 GTSNPN and CDR2 SVGIG (reference sequence). The CDR3 nucleotides are TGTGCCTGGAGTGGGGGGCGCCGAGAGACCCAGTACTTC. Its translation: CAWSGGRRETQYF.

This clonotype has a count of ten or more. The genes are TRBV5-1 and TRBJ1-4, with 9 nucleotides matching TRBD1. Germline values: CDR1 SGHRS, CDR2 YFSETQ. The CDR3 has 15 residues. With V trimmed by 3 bases and J by 4 bases, 4 bases remained unmatched. The CDR3 spells CASSYGQGNNEKLFF. In DNA form, the CDR3 reads TGCGCCAGCAGCTACGGACAGGGGAATAATGAAAAACTGTTTTTT.

This clonotype has a count of ten or more. This rearrangement joins TRBV5-1 to TRBJ1-6; a possible D gene is TRBD1 (5 bases). Germline V gene sequence: CDR1 SGHRS, CDR2 YFSETQ. V lost 0 bases and J 9 bases, leaving 13 bases between the germline ends. CDR3 length: 15 amino acids. This CDR3 reads CASSLEGTAVSPLHF. CDR3 in DNA: TGCGCCAGCAGCTTGGAGGGGACGGCTGTTTCACCCCTCCACTTT.